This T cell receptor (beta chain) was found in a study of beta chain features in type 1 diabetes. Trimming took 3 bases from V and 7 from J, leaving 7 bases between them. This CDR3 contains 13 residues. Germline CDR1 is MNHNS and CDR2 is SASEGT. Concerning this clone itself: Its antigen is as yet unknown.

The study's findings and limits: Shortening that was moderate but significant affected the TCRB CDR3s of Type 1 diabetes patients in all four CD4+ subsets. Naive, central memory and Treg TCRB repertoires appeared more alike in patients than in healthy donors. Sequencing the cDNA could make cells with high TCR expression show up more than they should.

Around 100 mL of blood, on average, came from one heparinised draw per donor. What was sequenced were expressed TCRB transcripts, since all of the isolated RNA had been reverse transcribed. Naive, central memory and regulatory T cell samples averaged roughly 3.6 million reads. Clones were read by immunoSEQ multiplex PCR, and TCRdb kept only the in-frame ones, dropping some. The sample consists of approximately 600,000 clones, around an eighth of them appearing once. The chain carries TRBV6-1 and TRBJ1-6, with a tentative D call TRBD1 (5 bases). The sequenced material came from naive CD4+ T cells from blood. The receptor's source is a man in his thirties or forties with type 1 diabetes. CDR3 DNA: TGTGCCAGCAGTGACAGGGTGAATTCACCCCTCCACTTT. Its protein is CASSDRVNSPLHF.